This TCR beta chain was profiled in a study of T-cell memory formation after mild COVID-19. V was clipped by 3 bases and J by 4 bases; unmatched bases: 4. This CDR3 contains 15 residues. Germline CDR1 and CDR2: SGHKS and YYEKEE (reference sequence). MiXCR was run by TCRdb on the 5' RACE reads, yielding one entry per CDR3 protein. The data show under 110,000 distinct CDR3 sequences, 12% seen once. In this sample, this clonotype turned up a few times. The receptor was isolated from an adult woman who had mild COVID-19 (a few samples of this study predate the infection). Cell type and time point are not known. The rearrangement links TRBV5-5 to TRBJ2-1; 10 positions agree with TRBD2. Specimen: PBMCs or a T cell subset sorted from them (not recorded which). The CDR3 coding sequence is TGTGCCAGCAGCTCGATAGCGGGGGGATACAATGAGCAGTTCTTC. Translation: CASSSIAGGYNEQFF.